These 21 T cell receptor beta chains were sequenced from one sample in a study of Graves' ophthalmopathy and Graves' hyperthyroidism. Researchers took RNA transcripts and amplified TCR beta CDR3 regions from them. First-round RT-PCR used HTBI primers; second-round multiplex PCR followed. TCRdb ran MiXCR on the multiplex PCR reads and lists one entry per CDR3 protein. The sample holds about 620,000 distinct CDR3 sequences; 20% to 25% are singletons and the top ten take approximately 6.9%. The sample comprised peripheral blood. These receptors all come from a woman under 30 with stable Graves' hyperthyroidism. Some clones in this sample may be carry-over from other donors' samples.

CDR3 DNA sequence: TGTGCCAGCAGTGGACAGGGTAGGGTCTACGAGCAGTACTTC. It codes for CASSGQGRVYEQYF. V gene TRBV12-3 or TRBV12-4 combines with J gene TRBJ2-7; 8 positions agree with TRBD1. The V and J ends lost 5 bases and 3 bases, in that order; junction bases with no gene match: 6. This CDR3 contains 14 residues.

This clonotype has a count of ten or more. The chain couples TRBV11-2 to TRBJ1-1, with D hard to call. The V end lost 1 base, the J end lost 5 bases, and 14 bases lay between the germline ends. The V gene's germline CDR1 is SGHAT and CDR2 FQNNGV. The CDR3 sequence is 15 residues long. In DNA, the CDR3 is TGTGCCAGCAGCTTAGTAGTAGTGGGAGGGACTGAAGCTTTCTTT. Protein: CASSLVVVGGTEAFF.

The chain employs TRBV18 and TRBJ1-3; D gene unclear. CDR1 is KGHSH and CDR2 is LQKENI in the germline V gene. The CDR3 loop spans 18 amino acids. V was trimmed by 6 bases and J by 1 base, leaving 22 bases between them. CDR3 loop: CASSHSAFRRKSGNTIYF. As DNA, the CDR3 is TGTGCCAGCTCTCATTCCGCGTTCAGGAGGAAATCTGGAAACACCATATATTTT.

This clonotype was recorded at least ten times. In nucleotides, the CDR3 is TGTGCCAGCAGCTTAGCGGGTCAAGGGGGCTATGGCTACACCTTC. This gives the protein CASSLAGQGGYGYTF. This chain links TRBV7-2 with TRBJ1-2; a possible D gene is TRBD1 (6 bases). Germline V gene lookup returns CDR1 SGHTA and CDR2 FQGNSA. Between the trimmed V and J ends, which lost 0 bases and 4 bases, there was a span of 12 bases. The CDR3 runs to 15 residues.

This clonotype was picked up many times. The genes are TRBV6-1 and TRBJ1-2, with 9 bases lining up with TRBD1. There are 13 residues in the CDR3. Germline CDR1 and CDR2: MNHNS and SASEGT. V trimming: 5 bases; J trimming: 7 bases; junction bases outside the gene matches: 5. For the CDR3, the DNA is TGTGCCAGCAGTAGAGGACAGGGGCTTGGCTACACCTTC. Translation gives CASSRGQGLGYTF.

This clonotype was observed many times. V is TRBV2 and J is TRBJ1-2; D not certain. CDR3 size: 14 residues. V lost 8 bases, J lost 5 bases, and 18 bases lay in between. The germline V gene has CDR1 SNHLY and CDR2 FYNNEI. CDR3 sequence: CASGSSLTLYGYTF. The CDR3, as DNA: TGTGCCAGCGGGTCTTCCTTGACTCTTTATGGCTACACCTTC.

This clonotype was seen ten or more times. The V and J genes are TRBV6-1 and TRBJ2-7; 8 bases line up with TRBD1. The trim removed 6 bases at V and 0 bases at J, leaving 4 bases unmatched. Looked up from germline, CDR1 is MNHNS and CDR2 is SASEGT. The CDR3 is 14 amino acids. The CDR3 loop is CASRMDRASYEQYF. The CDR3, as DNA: TGTGCCAGCAGAATGGACAGGGCCTCCTACGAGCAGTACTTC.

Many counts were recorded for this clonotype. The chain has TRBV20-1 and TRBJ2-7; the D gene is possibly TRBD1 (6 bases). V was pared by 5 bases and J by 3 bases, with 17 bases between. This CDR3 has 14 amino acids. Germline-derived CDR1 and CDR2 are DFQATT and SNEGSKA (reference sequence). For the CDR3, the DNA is TGCAGTGCTCACACCTTCAGGGGAAACTACGAGCAGTACTTC. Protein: CSAHTFRGNYEQYF.

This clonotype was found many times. The CDR3 DNA reads TGCAGTGCTAGAGGGCCTAGCGGGAGTCGTGAGCAGTACTTC. Its translation: CSARGPSGSREQYF. This sequence joins TRBV20-1 and TRBJ2-7; 10 nucleotides align to TRBD2. V was clipped by 1 base and J by 7 bases; unmatched bases: 7. In germline, CDR1 is DFQATT, CDR2 SNEGSKA (reference sequence). This CDR3 comprises 14 residues.

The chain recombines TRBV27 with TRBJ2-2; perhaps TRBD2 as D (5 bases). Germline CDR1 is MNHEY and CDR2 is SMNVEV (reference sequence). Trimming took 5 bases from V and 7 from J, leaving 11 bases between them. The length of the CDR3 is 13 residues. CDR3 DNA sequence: TGTGCCAGCAGTAGTCCGGGATACGGGGAGCTGTTTTTT. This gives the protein CASSSPGYGELFF.

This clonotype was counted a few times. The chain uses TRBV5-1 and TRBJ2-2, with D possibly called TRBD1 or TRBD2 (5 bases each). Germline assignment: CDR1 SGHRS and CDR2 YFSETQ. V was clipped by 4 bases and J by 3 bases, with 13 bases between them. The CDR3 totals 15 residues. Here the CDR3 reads CASSQGESYTGELFF. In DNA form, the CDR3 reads TGCGCCAGCAGCCAGGGAGAAAGCTACACCGGGGAGCTGTTTTTT.

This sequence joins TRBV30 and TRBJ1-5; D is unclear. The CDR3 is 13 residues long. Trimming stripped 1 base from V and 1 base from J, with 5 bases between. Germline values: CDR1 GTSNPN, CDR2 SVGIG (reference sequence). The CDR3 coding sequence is TGTGCCTGGAGTGACCGAAGCAATCAGCCCCAGCATTTT. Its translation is CAWSDRSNQPQHF.

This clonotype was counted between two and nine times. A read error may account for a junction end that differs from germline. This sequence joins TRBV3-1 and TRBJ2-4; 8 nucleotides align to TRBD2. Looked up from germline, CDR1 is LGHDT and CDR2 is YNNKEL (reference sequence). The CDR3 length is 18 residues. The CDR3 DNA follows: TGTGCCAGCAGCGATTCGACTAGCGACTATCTAATAAAAAACATTAAGTACTTC. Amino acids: CASSDSTSDYLIKNIKYF.

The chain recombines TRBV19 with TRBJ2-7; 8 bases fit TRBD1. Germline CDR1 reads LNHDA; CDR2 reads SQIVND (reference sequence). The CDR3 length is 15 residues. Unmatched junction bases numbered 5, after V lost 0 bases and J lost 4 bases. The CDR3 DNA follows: TGTGCCAGTAGTATAGAACAGGGGGGAAATTACGAGCAGTACTTC. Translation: CASSIEQGGNYEQYF. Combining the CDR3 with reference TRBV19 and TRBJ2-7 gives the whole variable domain DGGITQSPKYLFRKEGQNVTLSCEQNLNHDAMYWYRQDPGQGLRLIYYSQIVNDFQKGDIAEGYSVSREKKESFPLTVTSAQKNPTAFYLCASSIEQGGNYEQYFGPGTRLTVT.

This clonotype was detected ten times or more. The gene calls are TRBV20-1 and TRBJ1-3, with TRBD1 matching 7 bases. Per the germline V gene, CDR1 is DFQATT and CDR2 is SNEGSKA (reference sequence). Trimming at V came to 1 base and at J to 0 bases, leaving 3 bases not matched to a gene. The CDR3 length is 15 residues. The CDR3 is CSARADRSSGNTIYF. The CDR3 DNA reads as TGCAGTGCTAGAGCGGACAGGAGCTCTGGAAACACCATATATTTT.

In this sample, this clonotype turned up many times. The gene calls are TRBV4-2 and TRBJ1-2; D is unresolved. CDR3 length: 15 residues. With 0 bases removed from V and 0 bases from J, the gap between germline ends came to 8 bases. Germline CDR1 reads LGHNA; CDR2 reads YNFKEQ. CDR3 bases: TGTGCCAGCAGCCAAGATTTGGGGACTAACTATGGCTACACCTTC. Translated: CASSQDLGTNYGYTF.

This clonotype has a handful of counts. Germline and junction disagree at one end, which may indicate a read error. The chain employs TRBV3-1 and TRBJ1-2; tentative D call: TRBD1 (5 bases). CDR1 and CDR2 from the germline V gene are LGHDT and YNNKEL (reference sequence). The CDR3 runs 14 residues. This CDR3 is CASSQEQAAYGYAF. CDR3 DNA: TGTGCCAGCAGCCAAGAACAGGCCGCCTATGGCTACGCCTTC.

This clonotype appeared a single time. The CDR3 DNA reads as TGCGCCAGCAGCCCTGCGGGGGCCGGTCCCTACGAGCAGTACTTC. It encodes CASSPAGAGPYEQYF. The chain has TRBV5-1 and TRBJ2-7; possible D gene TRBD2, 7 bases. There are 15 residues in the CDR3. V gave up 4 bases and J gave up 2 bases, with 16 bases separating them. CDR1 SGHRS and CDR2 YFSETQ come from the germline V gene.

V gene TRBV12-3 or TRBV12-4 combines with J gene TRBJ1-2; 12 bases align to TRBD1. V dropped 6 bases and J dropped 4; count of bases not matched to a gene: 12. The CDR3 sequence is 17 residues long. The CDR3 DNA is TGTGCCAGCAGCGTCTCCGGGACAGGGGGCAGTAGCTATGGCTACACCTTC. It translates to CASSVSGTGGSSYGYTF.

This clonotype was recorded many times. The DNA for the CDR3 is TGCAGTGCTAGGGGGTCGGGAGACTATGGCTACACCTTC. Amino acids: CSARGSGDYGYTF. This sequence joins TRBV20-1 and TRBJ1-2; no reliable D call. With 3 bases removed from V and 3 bases from J, the gap between germline ends came to 11 bases. Germline V gene sequence: CDR1 DFQATT, CDR2 SNEGSKA (reference sequence). This CDR3 spans 13 amino acids.

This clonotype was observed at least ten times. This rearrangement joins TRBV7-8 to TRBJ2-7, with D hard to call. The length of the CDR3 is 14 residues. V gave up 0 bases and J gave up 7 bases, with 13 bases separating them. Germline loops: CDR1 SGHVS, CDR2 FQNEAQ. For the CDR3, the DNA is TGTGCCAGCAGCTTAGCGGGTCAGCTCGGGGAGCAGTACTTC. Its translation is CASSLAGQLGEQYF.